This T cell receptor (beta chain) appears in the sequencing data of a study of CD8+ T cells in alopecia areata (dated by TCRdb to about 2018). With respect to the entire study: The treated patients took part in an open-label pilot trial in which moderate-to-severe alopecia areata was treated with oral tofacitinib at 5 to 10 mg twice daily. Tofacitinib was given for 6 to 18 months, followed by 6 months of follow-up off drug to assess delayed response and recurrence. The study used high-throughput TCRbeta sequencing to examine T cell clonal expansion in alopecia areata, in both the C3H/HeJ mouse model and human patients. Scalp tissue and sorted CD4+ and CD8+ peripheral blood T cells from patchy and totalis/universalis alopecia areata patients and from healthy controls were covered by human TCRbeta sequencing. Biopsies were taken from tofacitinib-treated patients at baseline and again at 4 and 24 weeks into treatment, and several of those patients also had a later scalp biopsy. Clonality in the scalp was compared among normal scalp (n=4), patchy alopecia areata scalp (n=8), and alopecia totalis/universalis scalp (n=8). RNA came from the PAXgene miRNA kit for fixed scalp, the miRNeasy kit for PBMCs, and the RNeasy kit for mouse skin. TCRbeta CDR3 regions were amplified by immunoSEQ multiplex PCR using 35 Vbeta forward and 13 Jbeta reverse primers. Summary of the overall study and its limitations: Compared with normal scalp, lesional scalp had higher clonality and more expanded CD8+ clones, particularly in alopecia totalis/universalis, a pattern that suggests antigenic drive. Unlike mouse skin, which is dominated by gammadelta T cells, normal human skin has resident alphabeta T cells that are also sequenced, and this complicates analysis of the scalp TCR repertoire. TCR sequences shared between patients were less clear than in mice, possibly partly because of HLA diversity in the patient population.

The time point label of this sample denotes: baseline before oral tofacitinib. From alopecia areata patients, peripheral blood was collected along with lesional scalp punch biopsies. PBMCs were separated by density centrifugation and stained for CD3, CD4 and CD8, after which CD4+ and CD8+ T cells were sorted on a FACSAria. Libraries were built with the immunoSEQ multiplex PCR assay. To provide template for TCR sequencing, every sample had RNA extracted and reverse transcribed into cDNA. SuperScript III was used for first-strand cDNA synthesis, primed with a 2:1 mix of oligo-dT and random hexamers. A synthetic immune receptor repertoire was used to assess amplification bias, and residual bias was removed computationally. As for how the authors treated the data: Raw reads were preprocessed to remove errors, and CDR3 was defined according to IMGT conventions as the region from the conserved cysteine to phenylalanine. Clonality was computed as 1 minus the Shannon entropy, with the entropy normalized by log2 of the number of productive unique TCRs. Whether scalp clones were CD4 or CD8 was inferred by matching scalp TCRbeta sequences against CD4 and CD8 repertoires sorted from blood. TCRdb holds this immuneACCESS table with in-frame rearrangements only. Some clones are missing; in checked studies, unresolved V genes explain under half, and the rest has no known cause. Clonal size and the V and J genes are those of that table, whereas D and trimming came from the DNA. The sample has under 300,000 clones on record, approximately 61% of them singletons. The ten largest account for 1.2% of the sample.

A word on this clone: The clone's antigen remains unknown. No base quality information exists; no much larger clone differs at one position. Other nucleotide sequences in the sample specify the same CDR3.

From the cysteine through the phenylalanine, the CDR3 covers 10 amino acids. Only CDR3 DNA is held: 30 bases, read in frame from base 1. The V and J ends are trimmed by 5 bases and 2 bases, leaving 3 bases between them. From a lookup of the germline V gene (reference sequence), CDR1 and CDR2 are DFQATT and SNEGSKA. The clonotype was recovered from a human donor with alopecia areata. The material was CD4+ T cells sorted from blood, obtained at week 0. The chain is made from TRBV20-1 and TRBJ2-5; no confident D gene assignment can be made. Read as DNA, the sequence is TGCAGTGCTGGGCAAGAGACCCAGTACTTC. This translates into CSAGQETQYF.